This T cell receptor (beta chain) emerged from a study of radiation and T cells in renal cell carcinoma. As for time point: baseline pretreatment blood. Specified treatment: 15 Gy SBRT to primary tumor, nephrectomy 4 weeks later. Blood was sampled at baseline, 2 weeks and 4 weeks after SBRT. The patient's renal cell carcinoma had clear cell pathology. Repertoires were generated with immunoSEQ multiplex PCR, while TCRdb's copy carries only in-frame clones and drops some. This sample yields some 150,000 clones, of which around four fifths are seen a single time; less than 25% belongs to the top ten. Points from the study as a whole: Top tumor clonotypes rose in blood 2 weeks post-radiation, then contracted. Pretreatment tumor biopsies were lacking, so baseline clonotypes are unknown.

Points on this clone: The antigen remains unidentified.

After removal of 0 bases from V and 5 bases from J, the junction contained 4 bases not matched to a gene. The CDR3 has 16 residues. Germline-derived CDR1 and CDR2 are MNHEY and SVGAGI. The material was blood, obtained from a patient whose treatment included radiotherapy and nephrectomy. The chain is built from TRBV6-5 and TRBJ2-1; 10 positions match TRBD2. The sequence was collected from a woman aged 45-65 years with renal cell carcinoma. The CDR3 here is CASSYSGTSDHNEQFF. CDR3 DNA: TGTGCCAGCAGTTACTCCGGGACTAGCGATCACAATGAGCAGTTCTTC.